This section outlines one TCR beta chain sequence together with its context. Its antigen remains unidentified. No base quality information exists; no much larger clone differs at one position. In total, around 600 healthy bone marrow donors made up the cohort. At the time of sampling, all cohort members were nominally healthy, though unrecorded immune exposures were likely present. The donor was CMV seronegative and was included in the group of about 400 seronegative cohort members. Every donor gave a peripheral blood sample, and the peripheral blood mononuclear cells from that sample were used for TCR beta sequencing. The Qiagen DNeasy Blood Extraction Kit was used to extract genomic DNA from the blood cell samples. This record comes from a study of cytomegalovirus exposure and HLA in healthy donors (dated by TCRdb to about 2017). Concerning the study at large: An earlier analysis of more than 550 of the donors reported about 280 Gb of sequence data and 100 million to 120 million unique TCR beta sequences obtained from around 170 million T cells. Roughly 310 gigabases of sequencing data and 70 million to 100 million unique TCR sequences were included in an early release covering roughly 700 HLA-typed donors. Of the approximately 400 genotyped donors, 81% were placed in the genetic ancestry cluster associated with self-reported Caucasian donors. The study aimed to test whether signatures of past pathogen exposure could be identified by cataloging public T cell receptors. The T cell repertoires of some 670 subjects were profiled by immunosequencing and related to cytomegalovirus serostatus. In addition to the first cohort of roughly 670 subjects, a separate validation cohort of 130 or so different subjects was used. To predict cytomegalovirus infection status, the study brought together high-throughput TCR immunosequencing, statistical association of individual TCRs with disease status, and machine learning. A later analysis re-analyzed previously published TCR beta repertoires from approximately 670 donors and added high-resolution HLA genotyping to study TCR occurrence patterns. Rather than drawing on any new phenotypic data, the later analysis identified candidate immune exposures from TCR beta sequences and the way those sequences occurred across donors. In an earlier analysis of 550 to 700 of the donors, high-throughput TCR beta sequencing was used to judge whether each TCR beta V gene segment behaved as functional or pseudogenic. Donor age, sex, ethnicity and CMV serostatus were collected together with the repertoire data. A later genetic analysis took genome-wide SNP genotypes for about three fifths of the roughly 700 donors and used that subset as a discovery cohort. All discovery cohort repertoires had been generated using a single sequencing platform. HLA typing included class I and class II loci at four-digit resolution. The number of typed donors differed by locus: 629-630 for A, B, C, DRB1 and DQB1; approximately 520 for DQA1; approximately 610 for DPA1; and roughly 490 for DPB1. Four to six DR-DQ haplotypes were handled as single units for association and clustering, since linkage in the cohort was strong. Among around 400 genotyped donors of the cohort, an average of around 240,000 unique TCR beta nucleotide sequences were sequenced per donor, about a sixth of them non-productive.

Here is what the overall study found, with its caveats: In a later analysis, HLA-associated TCR beta chains showed more clonal expansion and lower generation probabilities than non-associated chains that were equally common. HLA typing was unavailable for some donors at each locus, so association tests used only the typed subset. An earlier analysis of approximately 530 of the donors showed that most TCR beta V segments appeared in productive rearrangements either about 87% or about 30% of the time, which broadly matched IMGT annotations. A later analysis reported that several top co-occurrence clusters appeared linked to parvovirus B19, influenza, CMV and Epstein-Barr virus. In the study, some 160 TCR beta chains were listed as associated with cytomegalovirus. In both the original and validation cohorts, the classifier was reported to diagnose cytomegalovirus status with high specificity and sensitivity. The authors suggested that the approach could potentially be extended to other disease states and immunological phenotypes. The sequencing pipeline was judged likely to have produced a cluster of highly shared sequence variants as a technical artifact. Roughly uniform sequencing depth across donors was assumed in presence/absence analyses, although this assumption may not hold. According to a later genetic analysis, donors in an Asian-associated ancestry cluster had fewer N-insertions in productive TCRs than the approximately 610-donor mean. In a later analysis, the rate of TCR association differed among HLA loci, with DRB1 alleles having the most associated TCRs and HLA-C alleles having the fewest. Because counts were too low, approximately 18 rarely observed V segments, including chromosome 9 orphons, were excluded from the earlier analysis of around 640 of the donors. The 87-base-pair reads could not distinguish some IMGT-functional V segments, including TRBV6-2 and TRBV6-3, so those segments were excluded. CMV serostatus was the only immune exposure information available for the cohort. Across donors, most TCR sequences were observed very rarely, whereas some public TCRs were present in many individuals. A later analysis associated about 17,000 TCR beta sequences with specific HLA alleles at a false discovery rate of 0.05. Most CMV-associated TCR beta chains appeared to be HLA-restricted in a later analysis, and the HLA associations seemed to be driven largely by CMV exposure. This cohort had only TCR beta chains sequenced, and the lack of alpha or paired-chain data limited which features could be detected. Linkage disequilibrium might explain the correlated functional status among segregating V segments, but an unknown experimental factor could not be ruled out. An association between a missense DCLRE1C variant and V-gene and J-gene trimming of TCR beta chains was found in a later genetic analysis and replicated in an independent cohort. A further reported finding was that TCR beta sequences accurately predicted the HLA-A and HLA-B alleles for most subjects in the first cohort. When HLA alleles, especially DR and DQ, strongly co-occurred, attributing TCR associations to individual alleles was difficult. In vitro tests confirmed that a few of the cytomegalovirus-associated TCR beta chains recognize cytomegalovirus antigens.

CDR1 and CDR2 were assigned from the germline V gene as MDHEN and SYDVKM. The germline V end is reduced by 3 bases and the J end by 1 base; junction bases left unmatched: 0. The CDR3 measures 15 amino acids from cysteine to phenylalanine. The DNA shown is the 45-base CDR3, in frame from base 1. The library came from the immunoSEQ multiplex PCR assay. For the multiplex PCR, a mixture combining 60 forward primers for TCR Vbeta segments and 13 reverse primers for TCR Jbeta segments was used. Amplification of the CDR3 region of rearranged TCR beta genes was performed with a multiplex PCR assay on genomic DNA. The Illumina HiSeq System was used to sequence the amplified TCR beta libraries as 87-base-pair reads. The paper's processing steps were these. Across the 700 or so repertoires, a later analysis counted tens of millions of unique TCR beta chains, 8.5 million to 12 million of which were shared by at least two donors. To remove PCR and sequencing errors, raw reads were error-corrected and collapsed into unique sequences using a nearest-neighbor algorithm that merged closely related sequences. Alignment of CDR3 sequences to IMGT reference sequences was used to assign V, D and J gene segments. For a sequence to be retained, a match of at least six nucleotides was required to both a V gene segment and a J gene segment. Rearrangements were called productive when the CDR3 lacked stop codons and stayed in frame with V and J; all others were non-productive. Following IMGT convention, CDR3 was defined as the stretch from the second conserved V-encoded cysteine to the conserved J-encoded phenylalanine. The earlier analysis of a few hundred of the donors excluded any sequence lacking an unambiguous match to a single V gene segment. An earlier analysis of fewer than 750 of the donors called V segments functional above 56.7% productive rearrangements and segregating when the between-donor standard deviation exceeded 5%. A statistical classification framework was built for diagnosing cytomegalovirus status from the catalog of TCR beta chain sequences. A later analysis assigned V and J genes by comparing TCR nucleotide sequences with IMGT/GENE-DB human TR gene sequences. Using the TCRdist pipeline, a later analysis assigned CDR3 sequences along with most-parsimonious VDJ recombination scenarios. In a later analysis, every TCR beta chain was defined by the combination of its CDR3 amino acid sequence and its V-gene family, and reads without a unique V-gene family were dropped. In a later analysis, 500 to 700 highly shared, low-generation-probability nucleotide sequences were removed to address suspected cross-contamination and a sequencing artifact. For each public chain, a later analysis derived a clonal expansion index from normalized ranks of inferred template counts within each repertoire. In a later analysis, generation probabilities were computed using a VDJ recombination model fitted to out-of-frame rearrangements, and the results were checked against IGoR. In a later analysis, TCR-TCR, TCR-HLA and TCR-CMV co-occurrence was scored with hypergeometric tests, and a repertoire-size bias correction was applied to TCR pairs. In a later analysis, false discovery rates were estimated by permuting HLA or CMV assignments 20 times. In a later analysis, co-occurring TCRs were grouped using DBSCAN, and TCRdist sequence similarity was added for clustering within HLA-allele-positive subsets. For co-occurrence clustering, repertoires with fewer than 30,000 or more than 120,000 public chains were excluded, along with roughly 5 repertoires with anomalous nucleotide sharing. In its TCRdb copy, this immuneACCESS table keeps in-frame sequences only and misses some clones. Where compared with another copy, unresolved V genes explain less than half of these, and the others have no known cause. The V and J calls and clone size come from that table; D and trimming were worked out from the DNA. The sample yields about 75,000 clones; around 82% were counted once. Of the sample, roughly 2% falls within the top ten clones.

This clonotype was obtained from a man between 18 and 35 years old in good health and CMV-seronegative. The sample was PBMCs. The chain uses TRBV28 and TRBJ2-2, and TRBD1 aligns with 9 junction nucleotides. The CDR3 region has the sequence CASSLGQGNTGELFF. The DNA sequence is TGTGCCAGCAGTTTGGGACAGGGGAACACCGGGGAGCTGTTTTTT.